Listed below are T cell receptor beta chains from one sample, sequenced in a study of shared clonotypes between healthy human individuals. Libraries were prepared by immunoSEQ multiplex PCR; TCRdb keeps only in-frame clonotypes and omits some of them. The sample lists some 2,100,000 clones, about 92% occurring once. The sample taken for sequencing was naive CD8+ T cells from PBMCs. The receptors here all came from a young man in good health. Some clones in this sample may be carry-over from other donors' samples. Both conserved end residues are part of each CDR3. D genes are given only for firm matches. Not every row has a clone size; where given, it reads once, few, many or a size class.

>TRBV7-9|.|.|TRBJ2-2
TGTGCCAGCAGCCCCCGGTTTGGGACGGAGAACACCGGGGAGCTGTTTTTT
CASSPRFGTENTGELFF
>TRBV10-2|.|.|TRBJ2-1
TGCGCCAGCCTCGGGAGCCCCTACAATGAGCAGTTCTTC
CASLGSPYNEQFF
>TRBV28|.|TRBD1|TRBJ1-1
TGTGCCAGCAGCCCCCCCCGACAGGGGGCCGGCACTGAAGCTTTCTTT
CASSPPRQGAGTEAFF
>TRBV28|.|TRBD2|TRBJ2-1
TGTGCCAGCAGCCCACTTGGCGGGAGTAACAATGAGCAGTTCTTC
CASSPLGGSNNEQFF
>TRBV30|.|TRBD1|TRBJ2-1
TGTGCCTGGAGTGGGGATGGAAACAGGGGGACATCCTACAATGAGCAGTTCTTC
CAWSGDGNRGTSYNEQFF
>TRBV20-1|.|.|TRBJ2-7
TGCAGTCCTCTGGACGAGGGAAGGTACTTC
CSPLDEGRYF
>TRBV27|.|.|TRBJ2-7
TGTGCCAGCGGGACACTAGGCTACGAGCAGTACTTC
CASGTLGYEQYF
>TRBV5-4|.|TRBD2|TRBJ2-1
TGTGCCAGCAGCTTGGTCCCCGGGACTAGCGGGAGGATCGGTGAGCAGTTCTTC
CASSLVPGTSGRIGEQFF
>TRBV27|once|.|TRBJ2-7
TGTGCCAGCAGTTTCGGACAGCTACGAGAGCAGTACTTC
CASSFGQLREQYF
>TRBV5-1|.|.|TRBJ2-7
TGCGCCAGCAGCGGCAGCTCCTACGAGCAGTACTTC
CASSGSSYEQYF
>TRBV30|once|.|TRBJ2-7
TGTGCCTGGAGTAAAAGCAGAAACTACGAGCAGTACTTC
CAWSKSRNYEQYF
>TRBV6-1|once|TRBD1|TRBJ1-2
TGTGCCAGCGGGACAGCCTATTATGGCTACACCTTC
CASGTAYYGYTF
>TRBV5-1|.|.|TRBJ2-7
TGCGCCAGCAGATCGGGACAACCCTACGAGCAGTACTTC
CASRSGQPYEQYF
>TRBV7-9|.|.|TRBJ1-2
TGTGCCAGCAGCTTAAGGGAATACGGCTACACCTTC
CASSLREYGYTF
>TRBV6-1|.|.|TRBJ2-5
TGTGCCAGCAGGGCTAGACTGAATGAGACCCAGTACTTC
CASRARLNETQYF
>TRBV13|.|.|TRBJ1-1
TGTGCCAGCAGGCCTAACACTGAAGCTTTCTTT
CASRPNTEAFF
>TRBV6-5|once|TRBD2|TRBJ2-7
TGTGCCAGCAGTAAACCTCCTAGCGGGATCTACGAGCAGTACTTC
CASSKPPSGIYEQYF
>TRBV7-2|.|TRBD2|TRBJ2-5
TGTGCCAGCAGCCCTAGGACTAGAGTAGAGACCCAGTACTTC
CASSPRTRVETQYF
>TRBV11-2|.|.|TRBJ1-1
TGTGCCAGCGGTGTCAGGGGCGCTCTGAACACTGAAGCTTTCTTT
CASGVRGALNTEAFF
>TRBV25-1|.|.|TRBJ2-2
TGTGCCAGCTCAGGGTACACCGGGGAGCTGTTTTTT
CASSGYTGELFF
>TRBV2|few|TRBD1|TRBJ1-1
TGTGCCAGCGGTGACAGGGATCACACTGAAGCTTTCTTT
CASGDRDHTEAFF
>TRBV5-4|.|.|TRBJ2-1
TGTGCCAGCAGCTTGGGGCTAGACAAATACAATGAGCAGTTCTTC
CASSLGLDKYNEQFF
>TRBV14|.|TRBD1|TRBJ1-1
TGTGCCAGCAGCCGAGACAGGGCTCTGAACACTGAAGCTTTCTTT
CASSRDRALNTEAFF
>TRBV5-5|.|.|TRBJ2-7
TGTGCCAGCAGCTTTTTTGGGATAAGGGACGAGCAGTACTTC
CASSFFGIRDEQYF
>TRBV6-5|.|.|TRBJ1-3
TGTGCCAGCGGGCCTCGAAACACCATATATTTT
CASGPRNTIYF
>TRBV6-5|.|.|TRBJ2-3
TGTGCCAGCAGTTACCACCAGGGCTCCGATACGCAGTATTTT
CASSYHQGSDTQYF
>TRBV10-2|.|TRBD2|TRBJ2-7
TGCGCCAGCAGTGAGCTAGGACTAGGGGCCTCCGAGCAGTACTTC
CASSELGLGASEQYF
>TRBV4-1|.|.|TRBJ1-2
TGCGCCAGCAGCCAAGGGACAATGGGGGACTATGGCTACACCTTC
CASSQGTMGDYGYTF
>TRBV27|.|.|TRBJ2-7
TGTGCCAGCAGTTTACGTGACCCAAACTACGAGCAGTACTTC
CASSLRDPNYEQYF
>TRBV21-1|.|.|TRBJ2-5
TGTGCCAGCAGCACAGGGACTAGCGGGGAACAAGAGACCCAGTACTTC
CASSTGTSGEQETQYF
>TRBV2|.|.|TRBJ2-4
TGTGCCAGCAGGGGGGACAATTTTTTACTCCTCACGGGAGAGTACTTC
CASRGDNFLLLTGEYF
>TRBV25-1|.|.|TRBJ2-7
TGTGCCAGCAGTCCACTTGTGGGTTCTTCACACGAGCAGTACTTC
CASSPLVGSSHEQYF
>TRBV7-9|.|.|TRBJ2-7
TGTGCCAGCAGCTTACCCGTTTGGAGCGAGCAGTACTTC
CASSLPVWSEQYF
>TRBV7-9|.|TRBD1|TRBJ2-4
TGTGCCAGCAGCACCGGACAGGGATGGGCCAAAAACATTCAGTACTTC
CASSTGQGWAKNIQYF
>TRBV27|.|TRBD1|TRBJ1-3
TGTGCCAGCAGTCCGGGGGACAGCGAACTCACTGGAAACACCATATATTTT
CASSPGDSELTGNTIYF
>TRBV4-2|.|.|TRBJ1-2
TGTGCCAGCAGCCGACCCGGGCCGACGATCTATGGCTACACCTTC
CASSRPGPTIYGYTF
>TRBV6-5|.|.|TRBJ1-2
TGTGCCAGCAGTCAACAGGTTAACTATGGCTACACCTTC
CASSQQVNYGYTF
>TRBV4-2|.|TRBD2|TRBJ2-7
TGTGCCAGCAGCTCACTGGGGCAGCGGGGCGCCTACGAGCAGTACTTC
CASSSLGQRGAYEQYF
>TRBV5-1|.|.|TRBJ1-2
TGCGCCAGCAGCTTGTGGAGGTCCCACGAGGATGGCTACACCTTC
CASSLWRSHEDGYTF
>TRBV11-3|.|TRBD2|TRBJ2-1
TGTGCCAGCAGCTTAGTCCCGGGAGGGCCCTATGAGCAGTTCTTC
CASSLVPGGPYEQFF
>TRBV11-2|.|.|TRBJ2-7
TGTGCCAGCAGCTTGATTAGTAGCGAGCAGTACTTC
CASSLISSEQYF
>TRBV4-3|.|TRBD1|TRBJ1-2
TGCGCCAGCAGCCCCCGACAGGGGGGCCTGTCTGGCTACACCTTC
CASSPRQGGLSGYTF
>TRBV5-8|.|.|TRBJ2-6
TGTGCCAGCAGCCCCCCGGGGGGCCTGACCAACGTCCTGACTTTC
CASSPPGGLTNVLTF
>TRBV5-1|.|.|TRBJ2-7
TGCGCCAGCAGCCCGGGCCGGGGCTCCAGCTACGAGCAGTACTTC
CASSPGRGSSYEQYF
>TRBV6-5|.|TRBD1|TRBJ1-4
TGTGCCAGCAGTTACGTCCAGGGGGTTAATGAAAAACTGTTTTTT
CASSYVQGVNEKLFF
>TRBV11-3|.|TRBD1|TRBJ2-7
TGTGCCAGCAGCCGAACAGGGGATTACTCCTACGAGCAGTACTTC
CASSRTGDYSYEQYF
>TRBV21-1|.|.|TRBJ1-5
TGTGCCAGCAGCAAAGAAGGACAGGGAAATCAGCCCCAGCATTTT
CASSKEGQGNQPQHF
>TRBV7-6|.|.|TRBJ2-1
TGTGCCAGCAGCTTAGCTGAACAGGGCGAGGGGGTATACAATGAGCAGTTCTTC
CASSLAEQGEGVYNEQFF
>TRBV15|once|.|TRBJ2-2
TGTGCCACCAGCGGCCGGGCAAACGTCGGGGAGCTGTTTTTT
CATSGRANVGELFF
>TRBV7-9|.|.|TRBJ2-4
TGTGCCAGCAGCTTCACGGGGGTAATTAACTCAAGCATTCAGTACTTC
CASSFTGVINSSIQYF
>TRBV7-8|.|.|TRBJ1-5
TGTGCCAGCAGTTACCAGGGGAGCCAGCCCCAGCATTTT
CASSYQGSQPQHF
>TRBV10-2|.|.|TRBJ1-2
TGCGCCAGCAGTGAGTCGAGAGGGCGGAGTGGCTACACCTTC
CASSESRGRSGYTF
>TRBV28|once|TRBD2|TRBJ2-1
TGTGCCAGCAGTTTATTAGCGGGAGGCCACAATGAGCAGTTCTTC
CASSLLAGGHNEQFF
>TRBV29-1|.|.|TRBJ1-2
TGCAGCGTGTACTATCCCTTGGAGGCCGCCTATGGCTACACCTTC
CSVYYPLEAAYGYTF